This TCR beta chain was recorded in a study of T-cell reconstitution after alpha-beta-depleted transplantation in children. Study results and caveats: There were some patients whose high TCRbeta diversity at day 60 came from surviving recipient T cells and thymic progenitors. The main origin of T-cell counts and diversity one year after transplant was newly produced T cells.

The CDR3 spans 13 residues. CDR1 and CDR2 from the germline V gene are DFQATT and SNEGSKA (reference sequence). With regard to this clonotype: What it recognizes is unknown. A much larger clone differs by one base, so this may be a read error.

This sample's TCRbeta library carried unique molecular identifier barcodes. Each CDR3 protein gets one entry after TCRdb re-called the PCR reads with MiXCR. The sample includes 550,000 to 800,000 distinct CDR3 sequences, 10% to 15% of them seen just once. The clonotype originates from a girl aged 2-10 years with congenital amegakaryocytic thrombocytopenia, due to receive a stem cell transplant. This specimen was PBMCs, taken before TCRalphabeta/CD19-depleted stem cell transplant. The gene calls are TRBV20-1 and TRBJ2-4; D is unclear. CDR3 DNA sequence: TGCAGTGCGGACGAGAGTGGCAAAAACATTGAGTACTTC. Protein: CSADESGKNIEYF.